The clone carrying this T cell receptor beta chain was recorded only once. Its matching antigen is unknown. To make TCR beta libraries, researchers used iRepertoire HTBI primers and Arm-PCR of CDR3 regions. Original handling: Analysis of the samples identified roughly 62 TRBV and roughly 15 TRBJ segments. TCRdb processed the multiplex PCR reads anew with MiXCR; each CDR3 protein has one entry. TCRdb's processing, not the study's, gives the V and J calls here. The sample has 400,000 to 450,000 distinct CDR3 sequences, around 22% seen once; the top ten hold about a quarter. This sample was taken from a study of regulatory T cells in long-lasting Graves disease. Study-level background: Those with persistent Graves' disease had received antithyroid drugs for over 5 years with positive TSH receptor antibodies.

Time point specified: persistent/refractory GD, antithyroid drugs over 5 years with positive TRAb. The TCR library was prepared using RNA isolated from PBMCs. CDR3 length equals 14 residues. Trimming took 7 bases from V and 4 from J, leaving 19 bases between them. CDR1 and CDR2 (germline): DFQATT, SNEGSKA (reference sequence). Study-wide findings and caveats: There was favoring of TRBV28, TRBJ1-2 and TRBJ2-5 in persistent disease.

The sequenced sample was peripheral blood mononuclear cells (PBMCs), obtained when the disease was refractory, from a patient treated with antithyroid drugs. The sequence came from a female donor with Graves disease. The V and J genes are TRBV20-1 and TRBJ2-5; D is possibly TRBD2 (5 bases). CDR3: CSVASGWYRETQYF. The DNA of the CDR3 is TGCAGTGTCGCAAGCGGTTGGTACCGAGAGACCCAGTACTTC.